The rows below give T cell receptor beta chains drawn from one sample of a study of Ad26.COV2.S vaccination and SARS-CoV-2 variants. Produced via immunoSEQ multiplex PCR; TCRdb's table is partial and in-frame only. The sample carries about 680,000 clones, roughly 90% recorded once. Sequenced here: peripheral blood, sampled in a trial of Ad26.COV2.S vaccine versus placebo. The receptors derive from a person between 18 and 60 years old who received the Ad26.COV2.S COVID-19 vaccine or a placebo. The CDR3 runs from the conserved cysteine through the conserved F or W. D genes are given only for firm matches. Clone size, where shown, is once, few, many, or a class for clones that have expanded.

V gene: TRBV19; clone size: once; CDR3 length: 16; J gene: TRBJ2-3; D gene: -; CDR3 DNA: TGTGCCAGTAGTAATCGAGGTTGGACTAGCACAGATACGCAGTATTTT; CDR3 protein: CASSNRGWTSTDTQYF
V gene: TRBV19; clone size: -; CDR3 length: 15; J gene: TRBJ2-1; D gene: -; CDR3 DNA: TGTGCCAGTAGACTACAGGGGGGGCCCCTCAATGAGCAGTTCTTC; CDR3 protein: CASRLQGGPLNEQFF
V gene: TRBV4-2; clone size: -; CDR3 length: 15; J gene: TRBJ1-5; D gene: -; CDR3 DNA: TGTGCCAGCAGCCAGACGGTGGAGGGGTATCAGCCCCAGCATTTT; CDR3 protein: CASSQTVEGYQPQHF
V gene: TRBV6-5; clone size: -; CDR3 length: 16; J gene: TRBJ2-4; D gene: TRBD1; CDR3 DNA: TGTGCCAGCAGTTACTCCGGGACAGGGGTCAAAAACATTCAGTACTTC; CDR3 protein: CASSYSGTGVKNIQYF
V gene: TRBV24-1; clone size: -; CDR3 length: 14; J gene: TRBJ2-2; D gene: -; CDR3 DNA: TGTGCCACCAGCGCCGGGACAAACACCGGGGAGCTGTTTTTT; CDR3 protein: CATSAGTNTGELFF
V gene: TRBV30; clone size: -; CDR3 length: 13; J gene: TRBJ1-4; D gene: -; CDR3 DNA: TGTGCCTGGAGTGCAGGGTTTAATGAAAAACTGTTTTTT; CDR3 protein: CAWSAGFNEKLFF
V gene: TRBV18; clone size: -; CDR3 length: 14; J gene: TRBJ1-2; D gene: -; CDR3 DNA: TGTGCCAGCTCACTTACTGACGGCAACTATGGCTACACCTTC; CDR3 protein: CASSLTDGNYGYTF
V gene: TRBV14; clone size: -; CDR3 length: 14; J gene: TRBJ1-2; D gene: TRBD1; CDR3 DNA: TGTGCCAGCAGCCAGACAGGGGGCGCGTATGGCTACACCTTC; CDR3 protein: CASSQTGGAYGYTF
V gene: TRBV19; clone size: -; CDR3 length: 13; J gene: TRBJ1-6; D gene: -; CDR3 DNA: TGTGCCAGTAAGGTGGGACCTAATTCACCCCTCCACTTT; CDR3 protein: CASKVGPNSPLHF
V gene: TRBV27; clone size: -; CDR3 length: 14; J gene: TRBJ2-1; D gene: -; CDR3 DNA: TGTGCCAGCAGTTTAAAGCGCAGCCACAATGAGCAGTTCTTC; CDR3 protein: CASSLKRSHNEQFF
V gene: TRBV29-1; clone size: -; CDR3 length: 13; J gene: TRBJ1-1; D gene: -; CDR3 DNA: TGCAGCGTGACTGGACAGAGGAACACTGAAGCTTTCTTT; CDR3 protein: CSVTGQRNTEAFF
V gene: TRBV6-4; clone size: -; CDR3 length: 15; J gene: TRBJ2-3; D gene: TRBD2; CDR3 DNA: TGTGCCAGCAGTGAAGCGGGAGGAATGGGAGATACGCAGTATTTT; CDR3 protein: CASSEAGGMGDTQYF
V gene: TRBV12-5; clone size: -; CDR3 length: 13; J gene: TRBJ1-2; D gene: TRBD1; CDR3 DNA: TGTGCTAGTGGTCTCGGGACAGGGTATGGCTACACCTTC; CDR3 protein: CASGLGTGYGYTF
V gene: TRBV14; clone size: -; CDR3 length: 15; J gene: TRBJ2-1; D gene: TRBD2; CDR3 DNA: TGTGCCAGCAGCCCGCTAGCGGGGGATTACAATGAGCAGTTCTTC; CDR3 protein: CASSPLAGDYNEQFF
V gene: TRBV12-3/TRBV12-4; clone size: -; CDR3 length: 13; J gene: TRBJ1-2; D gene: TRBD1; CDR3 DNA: TGTGCCAGCAGGGACAGGGTTAACTATGGCTACACCTTC; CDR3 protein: CASRDRVNYGYTF
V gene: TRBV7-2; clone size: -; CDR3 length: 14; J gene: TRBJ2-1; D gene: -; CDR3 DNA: TGTGCCAGCAGCCCTCCTCCCGGTCGGAATGAGCAGTTCTTC; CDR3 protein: CASSPPPGRNEQFF
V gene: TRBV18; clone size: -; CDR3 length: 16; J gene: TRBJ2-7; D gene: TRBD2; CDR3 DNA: TGTGCCAGCTCACTCGGGACTAGCGGGGGTGTCTACGAGCAGTACTTC; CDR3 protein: CASSLGTSGGVYEQYF
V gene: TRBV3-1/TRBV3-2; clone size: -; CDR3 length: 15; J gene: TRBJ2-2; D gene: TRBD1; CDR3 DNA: TGTGCCAGCAGCCTCGGGACAGGGAGGACCGGGGAGCTGTTTTTT; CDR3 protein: CASSLGTGRTGELFF
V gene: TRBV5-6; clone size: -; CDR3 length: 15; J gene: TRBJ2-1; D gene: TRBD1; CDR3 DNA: TGTGCCAGCAGCTTCCTGGGACAGGGAACGAATGAGCAGTTCTTC; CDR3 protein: CASSFLGQGTNEQFF
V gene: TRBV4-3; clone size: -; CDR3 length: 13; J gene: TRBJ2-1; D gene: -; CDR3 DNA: TGCGCCAGCAGCTCCCGCTGGGGCAATGAGCAGTTCTTC; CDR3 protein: CASSSRWGNEQFF
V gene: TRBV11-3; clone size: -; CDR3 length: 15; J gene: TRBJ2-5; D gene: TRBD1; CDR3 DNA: TGTGCCAGCAGCTTAGGGGGACAGATCCAAGAGACCCAGTACTTC; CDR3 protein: CASSLGGQIQETQYF
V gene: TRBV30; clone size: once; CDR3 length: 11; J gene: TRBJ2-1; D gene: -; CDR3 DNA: TGTGCCTGGAGTTCAGGCAATGAGCAGTTCTTC; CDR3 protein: CAWSSGNEQFF
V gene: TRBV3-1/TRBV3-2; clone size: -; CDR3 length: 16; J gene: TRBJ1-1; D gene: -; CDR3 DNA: TGTGCCAGCAGCCAAAGATTTTACGGGACTCCCTCACGAGCTTTCTTT; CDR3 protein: CASSQRFYGTPSRAFF
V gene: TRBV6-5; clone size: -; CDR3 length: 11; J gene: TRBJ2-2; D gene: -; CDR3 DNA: TGTGCCAGCACCCGACTCGGGGAGCTGTTTTTT; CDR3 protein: CASTRLGELFF
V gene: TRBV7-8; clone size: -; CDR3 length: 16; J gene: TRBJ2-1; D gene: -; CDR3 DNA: TGTGCCAGCAGCTTAGTTGGAGGGCATTTGTACAATGAGCAGTTCTTC; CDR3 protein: CASSLVGGHLYNEQFF
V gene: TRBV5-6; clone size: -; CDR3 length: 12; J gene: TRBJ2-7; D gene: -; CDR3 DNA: TGTGAGAGGGCCCTCCTACCCTACGAGCAGTACTTC; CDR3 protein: CERALLPYEQYF
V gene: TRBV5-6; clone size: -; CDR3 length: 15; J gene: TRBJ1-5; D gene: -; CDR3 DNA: TGTGCCAGCAGTCTACAGGGCCATAGCAATCAGCCCCAGCATTTT; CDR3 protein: CASSLQGHSNQPQHF
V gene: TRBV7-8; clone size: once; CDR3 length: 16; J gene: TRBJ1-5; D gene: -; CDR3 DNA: TGTGCCAGCAGCTCGGGGAGTGTCTCGGGCAATCAGCCCCAGCATTTT; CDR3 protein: CASSSGSVSGNQPQHF
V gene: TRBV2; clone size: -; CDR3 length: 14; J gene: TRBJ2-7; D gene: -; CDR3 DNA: TGTGCCAGCAGTGAATCGAGCAGGGAGGTCGAGCAGTACTTC; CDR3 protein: CASSESSREVEQYF
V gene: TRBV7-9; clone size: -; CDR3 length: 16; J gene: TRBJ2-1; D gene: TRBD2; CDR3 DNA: TGTGCCAGCAGTCCCTTAGCGGGGGGGCCTTACAATGAGCAGTTCTTC; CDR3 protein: CASSPLAGGPYNEQFF
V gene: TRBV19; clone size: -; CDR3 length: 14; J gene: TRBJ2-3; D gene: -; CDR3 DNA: TGTGCCAGTAGTATGATTGCAGGGTCAGATACGCAGTATTTT; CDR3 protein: CASSMIAGSDTQYF
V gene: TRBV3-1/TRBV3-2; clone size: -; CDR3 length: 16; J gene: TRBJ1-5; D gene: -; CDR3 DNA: TGTGCCAGCAGCCAAGATGGGGGGGTGGGCAATCAGCCCCAGCATTTT; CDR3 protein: CASSQDGGVGNQPQHF
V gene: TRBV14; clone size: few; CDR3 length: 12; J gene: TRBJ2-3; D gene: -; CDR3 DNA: TGTGCCAGCAGCCAAGCTAGGGCCACGCAGTATTTT; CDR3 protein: CASSQARATQYF
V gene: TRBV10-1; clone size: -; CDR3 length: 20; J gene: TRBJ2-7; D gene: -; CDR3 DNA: TGCGCCAGCATAACTTTTCCCCCCTTGACAGATCGGTACGATCATCACGAGCAGTACTTC; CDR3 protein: CASITFPPLTDRYDHHEQYF
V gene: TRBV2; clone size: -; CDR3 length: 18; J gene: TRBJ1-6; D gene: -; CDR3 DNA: TGTGCCAGCAGTACCGACGGGTTGGGAGCCTCCTATAATTCACCCCTCCACTTT; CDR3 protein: CASSTDGLGASYNSPLHF
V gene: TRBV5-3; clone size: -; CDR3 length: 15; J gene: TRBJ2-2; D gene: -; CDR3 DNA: TGTGCCAGAAGCTTGTCGGGCGAGGACACCGGGGAGCTGTTTTTT; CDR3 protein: CARSLSGEDTGELFF
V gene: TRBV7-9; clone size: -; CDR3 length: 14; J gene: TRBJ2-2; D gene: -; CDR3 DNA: TGTGCCAGCTATAGACAGGCGAACACCGGGGAGCTGTTTTTT; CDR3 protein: CASYRQANTGELFF
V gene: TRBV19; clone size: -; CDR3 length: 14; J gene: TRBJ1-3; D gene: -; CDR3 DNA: TGTGCCAGTAGAGGGAGAACTTCTGGAAACACCATATATTTT; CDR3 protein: CASRGRTSGNTIYF
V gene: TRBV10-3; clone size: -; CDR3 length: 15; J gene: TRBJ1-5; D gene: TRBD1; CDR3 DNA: TGTGCCATCAGTGAGTACAGGGGGGAGAATCAGCCCCAGCATTTT; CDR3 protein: CAISEYRGENQPQHF
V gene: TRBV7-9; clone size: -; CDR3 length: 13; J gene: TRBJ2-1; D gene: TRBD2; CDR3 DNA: TGTGCCAGTACTAGCGCAGGGTTCAATGAGCAGTTCTTC; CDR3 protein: CASTSAGFNEQFF
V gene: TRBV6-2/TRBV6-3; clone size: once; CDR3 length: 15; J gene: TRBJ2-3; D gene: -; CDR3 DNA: TGTGCCAGCAGTTACTCCCCTAGCAGCACAGATACGCAGTATTTT; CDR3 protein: CASSYSPSSTDTQYF
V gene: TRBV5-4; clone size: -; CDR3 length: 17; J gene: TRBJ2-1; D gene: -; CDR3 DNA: TGTGCCAGCAGCTTGGGGTCCGGCGGGACGGCCTACAATGAGCAGTTCTTC; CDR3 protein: CASSLGSGGTAYNEQFF
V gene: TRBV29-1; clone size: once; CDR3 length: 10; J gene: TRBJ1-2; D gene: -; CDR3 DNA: TGCAGCGTCTGGATCGATGGCTACACCTTC; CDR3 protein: CSVWIDGYTF
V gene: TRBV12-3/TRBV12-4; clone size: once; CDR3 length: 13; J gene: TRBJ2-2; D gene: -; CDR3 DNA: TGTGCCAGCAGTAACTACGACATGCGGGAGCTGTTTTTT; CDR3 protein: CASSNYDMRELFF
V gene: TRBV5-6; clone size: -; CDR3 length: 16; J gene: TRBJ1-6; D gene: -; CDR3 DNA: TGTGCCAGCAGCTTGAGCCCTGGGCAGGGCCATTCACCCCTCCACTTT; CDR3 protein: CASSLSPGQGHSPLHF
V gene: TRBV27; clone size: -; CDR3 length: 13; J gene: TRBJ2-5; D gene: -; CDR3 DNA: TGTGCCAGCAGTTTTCGAAACCAAGAGACCCAGTACTTC; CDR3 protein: CASSFRNQETQYF
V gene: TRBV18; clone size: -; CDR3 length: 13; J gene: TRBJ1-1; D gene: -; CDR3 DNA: TGTGCCAGCTCACCAGAGGATGGCACTGAAGCTTTCTTT; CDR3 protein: CASSPEDGTEAFF
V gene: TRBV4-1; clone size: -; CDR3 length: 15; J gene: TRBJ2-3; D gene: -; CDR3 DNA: TGCGCCAGCAGCCAAGAACACTCCCGCACAGATACGCAGTATTTT; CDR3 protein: CASSQEHSRTDTQYF
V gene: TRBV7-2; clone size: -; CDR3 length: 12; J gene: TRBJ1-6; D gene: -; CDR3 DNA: TGTGCCAGCAGCTTAGTGAATTCACCCCTCCACTTT; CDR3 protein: CASSLVNSPLHF
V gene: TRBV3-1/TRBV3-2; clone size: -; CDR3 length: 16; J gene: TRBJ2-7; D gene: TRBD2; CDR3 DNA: TGTGCCAGCAGCCAAGGACTAGCGGGAGTAAGACGCGAGCAGTACTTC; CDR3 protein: CASSQGLAGVRREQYF
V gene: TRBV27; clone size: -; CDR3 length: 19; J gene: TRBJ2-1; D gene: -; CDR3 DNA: TGTGCCAGCAGTTTAAGACCCCTTAGGGAGCTGGCCTCCTACAATGAGCAGTTCTTC; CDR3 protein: CASSLRPLRELASYNEQFF
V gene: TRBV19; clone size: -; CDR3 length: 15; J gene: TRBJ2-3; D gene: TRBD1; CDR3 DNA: TGTGCCAGTAGTCACGACAGGGGGCGCGAAGGTACGCAGTATTTT; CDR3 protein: CASSHDRGREGTQYF
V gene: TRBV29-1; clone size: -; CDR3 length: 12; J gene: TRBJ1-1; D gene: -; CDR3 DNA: TGCAGCGTGCGACAGTCTAGGGATGAAGCTTTCTTT; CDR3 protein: CSVRQSRDEAFF